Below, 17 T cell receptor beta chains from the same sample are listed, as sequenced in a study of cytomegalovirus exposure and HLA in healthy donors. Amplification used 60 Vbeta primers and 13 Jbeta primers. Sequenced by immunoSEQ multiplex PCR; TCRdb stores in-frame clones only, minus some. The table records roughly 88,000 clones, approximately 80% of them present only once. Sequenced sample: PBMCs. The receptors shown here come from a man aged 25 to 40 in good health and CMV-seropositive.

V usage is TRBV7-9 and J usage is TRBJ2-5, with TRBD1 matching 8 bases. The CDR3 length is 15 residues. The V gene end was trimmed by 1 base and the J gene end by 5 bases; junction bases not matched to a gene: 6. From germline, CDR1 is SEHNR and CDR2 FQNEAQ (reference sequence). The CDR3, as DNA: TGTGCCAGCAGCTTAGGGACAGGGAATCCGGAGACCCAGTACTTC. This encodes CASSLGTGNPETQYF.

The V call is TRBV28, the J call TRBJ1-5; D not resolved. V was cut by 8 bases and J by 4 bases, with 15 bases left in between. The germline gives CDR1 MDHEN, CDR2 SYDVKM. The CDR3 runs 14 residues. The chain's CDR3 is CASLPTNGNQPQHF. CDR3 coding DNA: TGTGCCAGCCTCCCTACTAATGGGAATCAGCCCCAGCATTTT.

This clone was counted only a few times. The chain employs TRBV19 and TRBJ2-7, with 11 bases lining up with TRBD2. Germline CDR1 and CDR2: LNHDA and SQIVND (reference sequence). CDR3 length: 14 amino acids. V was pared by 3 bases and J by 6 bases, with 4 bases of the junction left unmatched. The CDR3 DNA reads TGTGCCAGTAGTATGCGCCTAGCGGGAGGCGAGCAGTACTTC. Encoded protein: CASSMRLAGGEQYF. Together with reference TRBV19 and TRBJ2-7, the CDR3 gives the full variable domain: DGGITQSPKYLFRKEGQNVTLSCEQNLNHDAMYWYRQDPGQGLRLIYYSQIVNDFQKGDIAEGYSVSREKKESFPLTVTSAQKNPTAFYLCASSMRLAGGEQYFGPGTRLTVT.

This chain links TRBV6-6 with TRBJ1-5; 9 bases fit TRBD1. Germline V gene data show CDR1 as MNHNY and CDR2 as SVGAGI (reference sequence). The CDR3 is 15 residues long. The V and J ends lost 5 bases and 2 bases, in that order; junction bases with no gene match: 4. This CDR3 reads CASSPRQGGNQPQHF. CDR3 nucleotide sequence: TGTGCCAGCAGTCCCCGACAGGGGGGCAATCAGCCCCAGCATTTT.

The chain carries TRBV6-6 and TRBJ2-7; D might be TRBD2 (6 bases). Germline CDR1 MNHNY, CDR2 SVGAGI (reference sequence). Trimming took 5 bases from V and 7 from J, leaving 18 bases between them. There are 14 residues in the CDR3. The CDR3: CASSPGGSLLEQYF. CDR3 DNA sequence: TGTGCCAGCAGTCCTGGGGGGTCCCTCCTAGAGCAGTACTTC.

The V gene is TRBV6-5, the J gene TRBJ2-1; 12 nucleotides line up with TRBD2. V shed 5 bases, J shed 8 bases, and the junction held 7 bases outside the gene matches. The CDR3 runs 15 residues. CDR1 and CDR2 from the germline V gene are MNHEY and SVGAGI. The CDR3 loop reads CASSAPSGREDEQFF. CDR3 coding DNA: TGTGCCAGCAGTGCGCCTAGCGGGAGGGAGGATGAGCAGTTCTTC.

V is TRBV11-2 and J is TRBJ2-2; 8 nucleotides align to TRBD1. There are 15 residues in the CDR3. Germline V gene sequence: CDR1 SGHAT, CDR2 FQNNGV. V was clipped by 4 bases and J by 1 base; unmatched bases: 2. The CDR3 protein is CASSWDRMNTGELFF. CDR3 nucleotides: TGTGCCAGCAGCTGGGACAGGATGAACACCGGGGAGCTGTTTTTT.

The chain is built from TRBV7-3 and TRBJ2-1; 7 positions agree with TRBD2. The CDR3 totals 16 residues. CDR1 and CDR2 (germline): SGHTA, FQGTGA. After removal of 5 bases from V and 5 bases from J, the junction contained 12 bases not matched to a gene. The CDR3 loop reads CASSQLGGTSHNEQFF. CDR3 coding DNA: TGTGCCAGCAGCCAGCTCGGGGGGACCTCGCACAATGAGCAGTTCTTC.

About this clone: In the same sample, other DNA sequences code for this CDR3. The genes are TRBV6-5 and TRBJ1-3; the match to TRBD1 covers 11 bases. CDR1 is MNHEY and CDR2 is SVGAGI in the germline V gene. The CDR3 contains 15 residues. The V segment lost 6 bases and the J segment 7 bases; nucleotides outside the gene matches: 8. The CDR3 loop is CASSRGQGAKNTIYF. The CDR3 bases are TGTGCCAGCAGCCGTGGACAGGGGGCGAAGAACACCATATATTTT.

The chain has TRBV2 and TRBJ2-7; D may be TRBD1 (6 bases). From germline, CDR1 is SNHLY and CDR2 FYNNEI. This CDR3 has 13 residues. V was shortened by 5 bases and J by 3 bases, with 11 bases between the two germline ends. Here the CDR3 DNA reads TGTGCCAGCAGTACCGAACAGGGCTACGAGCAGTACTTC. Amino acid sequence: CASSTEQGYEQYF.

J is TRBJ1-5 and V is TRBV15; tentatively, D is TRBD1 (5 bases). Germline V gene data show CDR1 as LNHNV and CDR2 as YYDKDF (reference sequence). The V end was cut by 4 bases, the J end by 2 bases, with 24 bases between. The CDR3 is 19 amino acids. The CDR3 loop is CATSTKKRTQGMGNQPQHF. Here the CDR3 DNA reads TGTGCCACCAGCACGAAAAAAAGAACCCAGGGAATGGGCAATCAGCCCCAGCATTTT.

The CDR3 sequence: CASSIGRANTGELFF. DNA for the CDR3: TGTGCCAGTAGTATCGGCAGGGCGAACACCGGGGAGCTGTTTTTT. The chain joins TRBV19 to TRBJ2-2; D may be TRBD1 (5 bases). The ends were cut back, 3 bases at V and 0 bases at J, with 8 bases in the middle. The CDR3 is made up of 15 amino acids. CDR1 LNHDA and CDR2 SQIVND come from the germline V gene (reference sequence).

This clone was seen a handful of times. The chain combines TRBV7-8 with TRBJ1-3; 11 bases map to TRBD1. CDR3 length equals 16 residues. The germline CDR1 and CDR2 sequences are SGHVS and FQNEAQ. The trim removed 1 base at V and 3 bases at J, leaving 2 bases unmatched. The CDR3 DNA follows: TGTGCCAGCAGCTTAGGGACAGGGGGCTTTGGAAACACCATATATTTT. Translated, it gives CASSLGTGGFGNTIYF.

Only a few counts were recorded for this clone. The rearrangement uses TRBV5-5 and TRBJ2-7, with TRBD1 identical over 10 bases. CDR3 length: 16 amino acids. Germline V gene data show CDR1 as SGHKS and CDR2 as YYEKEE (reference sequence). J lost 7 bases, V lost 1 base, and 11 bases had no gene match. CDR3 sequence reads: CASSLLVGTGAAEQYF. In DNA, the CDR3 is TGTGCCAGCAGCTTGTTAGTCGGGACAGGGGCTGCGGAGCAGTACTTC.

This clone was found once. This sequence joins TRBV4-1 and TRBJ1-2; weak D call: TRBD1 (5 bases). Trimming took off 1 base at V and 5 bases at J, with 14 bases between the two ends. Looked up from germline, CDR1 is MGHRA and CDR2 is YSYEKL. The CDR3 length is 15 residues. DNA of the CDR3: TGCGCCAGCAGCCAAGCCGCGGGACCTCTATATGGCTACACCTTC. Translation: CASSQAAGPLYGYTF.

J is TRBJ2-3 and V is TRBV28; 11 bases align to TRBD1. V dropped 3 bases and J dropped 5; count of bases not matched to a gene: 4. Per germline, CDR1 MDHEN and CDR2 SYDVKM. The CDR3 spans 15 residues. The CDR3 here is CASSLTGTGGDTQYF. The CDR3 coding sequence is TGTGCCAGCAGTTTGACCGGGACAGGGGGAGATACGCAGTATTTT.

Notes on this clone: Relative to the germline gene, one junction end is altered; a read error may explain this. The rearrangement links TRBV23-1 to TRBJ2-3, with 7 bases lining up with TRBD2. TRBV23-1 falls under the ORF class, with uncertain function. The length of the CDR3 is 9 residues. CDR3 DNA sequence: TGCGCCAGCAGCCTAGGGAGGGACTTT. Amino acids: CASSLGRDF.